This T cell receptor (beta chain) was recorded in a study of blood T cell repertoires in COVID-19. For the study at large: In each case, the material was cDNA or gDNA derived from T cells, B-cell-depleted T cells, or PBMCs.

Self-reported history from a screening survey and questionnaire set each donor's cohort. Cohort 3 recovery required two negative PCRs, clearance, or symptom resolution. Only in-frame clones appear in the TCRdb table, and some are missing; sequencing was by immunoSEQ multiplex PCR. This repertoire shows some 390,000 clones, approximately 90% found once; its top ten account for 1.1%. Trimming removed 11 bases at V and 2 bases at J, with 16 bases between. Germline V gene data show CDR1 as ENHRY and CDR2 as SYGVKD. The CDR3 is 13 residues long. This clone has just one count. The sample consisted of PBMCs or T cells enriched from blood (not recorded which). The source of this sequence is a man in his thirties or forties who had recovered from COVID-19. The chain links TRBV10-3 to TRBJ2-7; TRBD2 might be the D (6 bases). The CDR3 reads CAAGGDVAYEQYF. CDR3 in DNA: TGTGCCGCTGGAGGGGACGTAGCCTACGAGCAGTACTTC.